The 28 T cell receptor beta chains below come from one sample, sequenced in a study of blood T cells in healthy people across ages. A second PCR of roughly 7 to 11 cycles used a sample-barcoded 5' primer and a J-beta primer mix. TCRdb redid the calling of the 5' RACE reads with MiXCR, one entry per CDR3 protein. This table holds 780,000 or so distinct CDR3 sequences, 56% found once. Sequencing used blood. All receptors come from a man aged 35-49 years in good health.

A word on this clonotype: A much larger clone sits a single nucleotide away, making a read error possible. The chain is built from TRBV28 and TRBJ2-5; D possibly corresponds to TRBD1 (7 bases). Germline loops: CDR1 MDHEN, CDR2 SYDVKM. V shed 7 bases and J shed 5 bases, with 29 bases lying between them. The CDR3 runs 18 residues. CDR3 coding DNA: TGTGCCAGCAATAGACGTGCTCTGGGCAGGGGGGCGGCGGAGACCCAGTACTTC. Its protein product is CASNRRALGRGAAETQYF.

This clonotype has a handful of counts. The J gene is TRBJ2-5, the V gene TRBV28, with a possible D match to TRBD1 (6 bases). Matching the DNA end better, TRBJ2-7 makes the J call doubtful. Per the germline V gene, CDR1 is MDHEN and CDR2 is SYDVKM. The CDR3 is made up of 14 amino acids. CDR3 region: CASSFRDIPTEQYF. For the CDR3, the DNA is TGTGCCAGCAGTTTTCGGGACATCCCTACCGAGCAGTACTTC.

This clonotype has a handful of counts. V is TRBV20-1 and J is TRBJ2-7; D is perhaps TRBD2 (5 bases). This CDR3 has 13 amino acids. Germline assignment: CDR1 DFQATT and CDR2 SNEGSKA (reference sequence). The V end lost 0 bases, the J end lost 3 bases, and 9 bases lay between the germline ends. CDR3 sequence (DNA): TGCAGTGCTAGAGATGGAGCGGTCTACGAGCAGTACTTC. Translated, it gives CSARDGAVYEQYF.

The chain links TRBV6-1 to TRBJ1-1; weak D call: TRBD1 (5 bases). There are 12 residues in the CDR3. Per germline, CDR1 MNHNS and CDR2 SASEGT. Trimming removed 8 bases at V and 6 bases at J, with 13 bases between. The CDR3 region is CASGRQGSEAFF. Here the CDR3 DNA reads TGTGCCAGCGGACGCCAGGGATCTGAAGCTTTCTTT.

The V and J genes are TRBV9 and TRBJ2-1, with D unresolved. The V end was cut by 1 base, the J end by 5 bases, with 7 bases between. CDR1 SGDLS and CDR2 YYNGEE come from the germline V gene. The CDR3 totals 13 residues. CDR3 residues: CASSVIPDNEQFF. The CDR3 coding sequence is TGTGCCAGCAGCGTAATTCCAGACAATGAGCAGTTCTTC.

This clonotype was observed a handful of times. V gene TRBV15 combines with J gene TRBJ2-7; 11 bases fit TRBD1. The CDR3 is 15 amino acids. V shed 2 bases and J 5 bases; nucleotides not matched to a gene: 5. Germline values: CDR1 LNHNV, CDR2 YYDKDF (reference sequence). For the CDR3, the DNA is TGTGCCACCAGCAGACCGGGACAGGGGGATCACGAGCAGTACTTC. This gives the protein CATSRPGQGDHEQYF.

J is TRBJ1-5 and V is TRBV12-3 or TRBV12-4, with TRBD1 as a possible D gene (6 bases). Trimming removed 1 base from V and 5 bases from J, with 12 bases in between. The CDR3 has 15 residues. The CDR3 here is CASSLERGRDQPQHF. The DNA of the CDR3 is TGTGCCAGCAGTTTAGAACGGGGGCGAGATCAGCCCCAGCATTTT.

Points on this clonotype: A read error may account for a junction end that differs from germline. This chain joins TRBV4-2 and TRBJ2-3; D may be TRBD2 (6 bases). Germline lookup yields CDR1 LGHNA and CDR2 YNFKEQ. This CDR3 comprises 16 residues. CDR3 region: CASSQEASGFTETQYF. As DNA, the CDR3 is TGTGCCAGCAGCCAAGAGGCGAGCGGGTTCACAGAGACGCAGTATTTT.

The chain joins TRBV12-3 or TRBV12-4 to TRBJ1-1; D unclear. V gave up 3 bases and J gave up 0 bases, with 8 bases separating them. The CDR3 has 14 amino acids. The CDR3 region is CASSFNDLNTEAFF. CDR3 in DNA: TGTGCCAGCAGTTTTAATGACCTGAACACTGAAGCTTTCTTT.

The CDR3 nucleotides are TGTGCCATCAGTGAGTCCCCACTAGCGGGAGGCAACAATGAGCAGTTCTTC. Translation gives CAISESPLAGGNNEQFF. The V and J genes are TRBV10-3 and TRBJ2-1, with 12 nucleotides matching TRBD2. V lost 0 bases and J lost 5; bases outside the gene matches: 5. Germline V gene data show CDR1 as ENHRY and CDR2 as SYGVKD. CDR3 size: 17 residues.

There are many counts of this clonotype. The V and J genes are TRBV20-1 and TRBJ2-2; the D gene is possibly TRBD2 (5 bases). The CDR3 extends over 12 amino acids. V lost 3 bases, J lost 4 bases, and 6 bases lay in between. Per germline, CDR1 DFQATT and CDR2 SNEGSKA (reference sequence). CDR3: CSASRGTGELFF. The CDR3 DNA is TGCAGTGCTAGTCGGGGCACCGGGGAGCTGTTTTTT.

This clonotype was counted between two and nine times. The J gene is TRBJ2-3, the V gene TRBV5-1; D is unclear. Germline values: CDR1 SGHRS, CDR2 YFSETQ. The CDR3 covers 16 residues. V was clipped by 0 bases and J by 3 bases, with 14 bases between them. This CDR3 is CASSLGLSELTDTQYF. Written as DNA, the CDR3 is TGCGCCAGCAGCTTGGGGCTATCAGAACTTACAGATACGCAGTATTTT.

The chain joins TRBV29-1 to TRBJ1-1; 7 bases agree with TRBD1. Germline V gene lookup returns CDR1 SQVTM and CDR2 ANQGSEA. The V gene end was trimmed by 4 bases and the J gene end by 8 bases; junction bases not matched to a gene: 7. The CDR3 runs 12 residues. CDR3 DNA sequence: TGCAGCGTTGGGGGGACAGTCTCGGAAGCTTTCTTT. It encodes CSVGGTVSEAFF.

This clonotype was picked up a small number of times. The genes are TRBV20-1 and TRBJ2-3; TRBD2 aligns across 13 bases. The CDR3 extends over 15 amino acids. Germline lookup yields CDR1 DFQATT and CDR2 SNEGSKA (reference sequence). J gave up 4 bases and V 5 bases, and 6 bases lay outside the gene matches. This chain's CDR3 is CSALGLAGVPDTQYF. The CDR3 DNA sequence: TGCAGTGCTCTAGGACTAGCGGGAGTACCAGATACGCAGTATTTT.

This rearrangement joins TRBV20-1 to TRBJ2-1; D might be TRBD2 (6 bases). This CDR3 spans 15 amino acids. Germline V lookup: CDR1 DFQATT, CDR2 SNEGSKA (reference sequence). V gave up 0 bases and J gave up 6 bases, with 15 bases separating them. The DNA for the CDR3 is TGCAGTGCTAGAGATATCATGGGGGGTTTCAATGAGCAGTTCTTC. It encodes CSARDIMGGFNEQFF.

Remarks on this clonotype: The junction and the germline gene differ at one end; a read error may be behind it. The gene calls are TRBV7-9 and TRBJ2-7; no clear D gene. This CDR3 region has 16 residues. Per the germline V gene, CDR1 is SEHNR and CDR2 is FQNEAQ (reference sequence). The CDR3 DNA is TGTGCCAGCAGCTCAGCCGACCCCCTCGTGTGGTACGAGCAGAACTTC. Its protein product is CASSSADPLVWYEQNF.

CDR3 DNA sequence: TGTGCCAGCAAGAGGGGGTCGGATACGCAGTATTTT. Translation gives CASKRGSDTQYF. The V gene is TRBV6-1, the J gene TRBJ2-3; weak D call: TRBD1 (6 bases). The CDR3 loop spans 12 amino acids. The V end lost 7 bases, the J end lost 6 bases, and 11 bases lay between the germline ends. Germline loops: CDR1 MNHNS, CDR2 SASEGT.

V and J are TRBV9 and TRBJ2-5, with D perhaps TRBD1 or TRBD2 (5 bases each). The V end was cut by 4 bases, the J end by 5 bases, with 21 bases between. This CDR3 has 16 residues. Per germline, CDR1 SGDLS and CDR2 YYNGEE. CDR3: CASSLSRGTEAETQYF. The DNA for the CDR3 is TGTGCCAGCAGCCTTTCGCGAGGGACGGAGGCTGAGACCCAGTACTTC.

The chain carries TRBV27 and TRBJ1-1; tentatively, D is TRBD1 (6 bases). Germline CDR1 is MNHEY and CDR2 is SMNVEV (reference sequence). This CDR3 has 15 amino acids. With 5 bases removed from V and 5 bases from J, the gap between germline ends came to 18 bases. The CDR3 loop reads CASSQRTGRRTEAFF. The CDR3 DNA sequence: TGTGCCAGCAGTCAAAGAACAGGGCGGAGAACTGAAGCTTTCTTT.

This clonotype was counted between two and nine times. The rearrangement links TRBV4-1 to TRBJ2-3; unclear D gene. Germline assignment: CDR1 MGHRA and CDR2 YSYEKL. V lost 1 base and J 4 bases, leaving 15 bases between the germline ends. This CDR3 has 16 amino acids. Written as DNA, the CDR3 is TGCGCCAGCAGCCAAGCCCCGATTCTCCCCGCAGATACGCAGTATTTT. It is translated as CASSQAPILPADTQYF.

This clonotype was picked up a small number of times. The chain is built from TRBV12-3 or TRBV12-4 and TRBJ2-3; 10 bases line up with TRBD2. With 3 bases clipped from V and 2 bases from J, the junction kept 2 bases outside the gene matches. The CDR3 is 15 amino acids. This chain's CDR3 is CASSFSGGDTDTQYF. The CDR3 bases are TGTGCCAGCAGTTTCAGCGGGGGGGACACAGATACGCAGTATTTT.

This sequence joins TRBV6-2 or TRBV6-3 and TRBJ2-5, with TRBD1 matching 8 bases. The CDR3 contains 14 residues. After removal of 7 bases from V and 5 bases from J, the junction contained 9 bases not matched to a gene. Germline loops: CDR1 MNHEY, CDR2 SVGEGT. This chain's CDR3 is CASNQGAVMETQYF. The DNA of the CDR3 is TGTGCCAGCAACCAGGGGGCCGTGATGGAGACCCAGTACTTC.

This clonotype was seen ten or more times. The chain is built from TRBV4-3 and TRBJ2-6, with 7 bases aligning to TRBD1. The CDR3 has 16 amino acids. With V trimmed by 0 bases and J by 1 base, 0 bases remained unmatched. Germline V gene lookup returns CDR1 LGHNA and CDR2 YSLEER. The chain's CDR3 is CASSQETGSGANVLTF. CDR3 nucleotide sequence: TGCGCCAGCAGCCAAGAGACAGGGTCTGGGGCCAACGTCCTGACTTTC.

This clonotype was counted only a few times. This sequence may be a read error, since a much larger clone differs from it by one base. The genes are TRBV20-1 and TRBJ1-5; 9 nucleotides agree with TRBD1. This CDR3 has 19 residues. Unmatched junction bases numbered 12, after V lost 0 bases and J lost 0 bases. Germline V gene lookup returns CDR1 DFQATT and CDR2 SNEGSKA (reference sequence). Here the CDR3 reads CSAREGPGQGGYSNQPQHF. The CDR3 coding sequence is TGCAGTGCTAGAGAGGGGCCGGGACAGGGAGGCTATAGCAATCAGCCCCAGCATTTT.

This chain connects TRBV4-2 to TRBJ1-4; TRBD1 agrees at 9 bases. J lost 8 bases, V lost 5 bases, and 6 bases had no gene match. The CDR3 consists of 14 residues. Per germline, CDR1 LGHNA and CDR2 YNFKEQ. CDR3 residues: CASSYGTGMEKLFF. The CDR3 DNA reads TGTGCCAGCAGCTACGGGACAGGGATGGAAAAACTGTTTTTT.

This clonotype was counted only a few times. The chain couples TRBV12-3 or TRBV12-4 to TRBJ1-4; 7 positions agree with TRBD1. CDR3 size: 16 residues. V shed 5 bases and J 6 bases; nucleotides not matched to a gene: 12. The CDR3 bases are TGTGCCAGCAGTCGGGAGGAGACAGGGCTATATGAAAAACTGTTTTTT. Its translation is CASSREETGLYEKLFF.

The CDR3 loop reads CASSYSERGGEYF. The CDR3 DNA sequence: TGTGCCAGCAGTTACTCAGAGCGGGGCGGGGAGTACTTC. The rearrangement links TRBV6-5 to TRBJ2-5, with 7 bases identical to TRBD2. The CDR3 length is 13 residues. Germline V gene lookup returns CDR1 MNHEY and CDR2 SVGAGI. J gave up 12 bases and V 0 bases, and 7 bases lay outside the gene matches.

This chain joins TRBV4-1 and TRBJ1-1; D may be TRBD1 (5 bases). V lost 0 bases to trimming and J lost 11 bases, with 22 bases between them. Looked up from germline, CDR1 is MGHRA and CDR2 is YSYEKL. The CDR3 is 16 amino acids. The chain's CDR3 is CASSQDSYRATGLAFF. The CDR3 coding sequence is TGCGCCAGCAGCCAAGATTCGTACAGAGCAACAGGATTGGCTTTCTTT.